This entry lists 23 T cell receptor beta chains sequenced from one sample in a study of blood T cells in healthy people across ages. Primers used in a second PCR of about 6 to 11 cycles were a sample-barcoded 5' primer and a J-beta primer mix. One entry per CDR3 protein, called by TCRdb with MiXCR from the 5' RACE reads. The sample consists of under 2,000,000 distinct CDR3 sequences, around half of them appearing once. Sample: blood. These receptors all come from a woman aged 40 to 50 in good health.

The chain is built from TRBV20-1 and TRBJ2-7; 8 positions agree with TRBD2. The CDR3 spans 14 residues. Germline lookup yields CDR1 DFQATT and CDR2 SNEGSKA (reference sequence). The trim removed 2 bases at V and 2 bases at J, leaving 5 bases unmatched. The CDR3 DNA reads as TGCAGTGCTAGACAGGTAGCGGGGACCTACGAGCAGTACTTC. Amino acid sequence: CSARQVAGTYEQYF.

This chain uses TRBV2 with TRBJ2-6; possibly TRBD2 for D (7 bases). Trimming pared 6 bases from V and 5 bases from J, leaving 26 bases between. There are 19 residues in the CDR3. Per germline, CDR1 SNHLY and CDR2 FYNNEI. The CDR3 sequence: CASRGGGLGKGDWANVLTF. The CDR3 nucleotides read TGTGCCAGCAGAGGGGGGGGATTAGGCAAAGGCGATTGGGCCAACGTCCTGACTTTC. Based on the CDR3 plus reference TRBV2 and TRBJ2-6, the full variable domain is EPEVTQTPSHQVTQMGQEVILRCVPISNHLYFYWYRQILGQKVEFLVSFYNNEISEKSEIFDDQFSVERPDGSNFTLKIRSTKLEDSAMYFCASRGGGLGKGDWANVLTFGAGSRLTVL.

This clonotype has a handful of counts. This sequence joins TRBV6-5 and TRBJ1-2; D may be TRBD1 (6 bases). This CDR3 comprises 15 residues. CDR1 MNHEY and CDR2 SVGAGI come from the germline V gene. V was clipped by 4 bases and J by 0 bases, with 12 bases between them. The CDR3 DNA reads as TGTGCCAGCAGTTTAACCGGGACACCTAACTATGGCTACACCTTC. Protein sequence: CASSLTGTPNYGYTF.

This clonotype appeared a few times. This chain links TRBV27 with TRBJ1-4; tentatively, D is TRBD1 (5 bases). V was shortened by 3 bases and J by 7 bases, with 12 bases between the two germline ends. This CDR3 is 14 amino acids long. Germline-derived CDR1 and CDR2 are MNHEY and SMNVEV (reference sequence). CDR3 in DNA: TGTGCCAGCAGTTTCGGGGGAGTAGTTGAAAAACTGTTTTTT. It translates to CASSFGGVVEKLFF.

This clonotype has just a few counts. The chain recombines TRBV11-3 with TRBJ2-3; no definite D call. The V gene lost 0 bases and the J gene lost 4 bases, with 17 bases spanning the gap. The length of the CDR3 is 17 residues. From germline, CDR1 is SGHNT and CDR2 YENEEA. The CDR3 DNA is TGTGCCAGCAGCTTAGATCGATCGTCGATCGGAGCAGATACGCAGTATTTT. Translating it yields CASSLDRSSIGADTQYF.

This clonotype appeared many times. The gene calls are TRBV12-3 or TRBV12-4 and TRBJ2-3; D gene ambiguous. The CDR3 is 13 residues long. V was clipped by 3 bases and J by 0 bases, with 4 bases between them. In DNA, the CDR3 is TGTGCCAGCAGTTTCGGCAGCACAGATACGCAGTATTTT. Translated: CASSFGSTDTQYF.

This clonotype was observed a few times. This chain joins TRBV4-2 and TRBJ2-6, with D possibly being TRBD1 (6 bases). The V and J ends lost 6 bases and 2 bases respectively, with 11 bases between them. Per germline, CDR1 LGHNA and CDR2 YNFKEQ. This CDR3 contains 15 residues. The CDR3: CASRLQGTGANVLTF. The DNA of the CDR3 is TGTGCCAGCAGGCTACAGGGTACTGGGGCCAACGTCCTGACTTTC.

Notes on this clonotype: A much larger clone differs from this one at a single base, so this may be a read error. The chain links TRBV6-6 to TRBJ2-7, with D tentatively TRBD1 (6 bases). Germline values: CDR1 MNHNY, CDR2 SVGAGI (reference sequence). CDR3 length equals 14 residues. Trimming pared 6 bases from V and 6 bases from J, leaving 18 bases between. The CDR3 here is CASSSRGTGCEQYF. CDR3 in DNA: TGTGCCAGCAGCTCCCGGGGAACAGGGTGCGAGCAGTACTTC.

The chain has TRBV12-3 or TRBV12-4 and TRBJ2-3; 7 bases are a match to TRBD1. The CDR3 runs to 14 residues. J lost 4 bases, V lost 4 bases, and 5 bases had no gene match. The CDR3 protein is CASSSDRFSDTQYF. CDR3 nucleotide sequence: TGTGCCAGCAGTTCGGACAGGTTTTCAGATACGCAGTATTTT.

There are a few counts of this clonotype. The chain joins TRBV20-1 to TRBJ2-4; D remains ambiguous. Per germline, CDR1 DFQATT and CDR2 SNEGSKA (reference sequence). The CDR3 sequence is 17 residues long. The V and J ends lost 6 bases and 0 bases respectively, with 21 bases between them. The DNA for the CDR3 is TGCAGTGCCAGGTCGGATGCAGACACAATAGCCAAAAACATTCAGTACTTC. Translating it yields CSARSDADTIAKNIQYF.

The J gene is TRBJ2-7, the V gene TRBV4-3, with D unresolved. Germline loops: CDR1 LGHNA, CDR2 YSLEER. The CDR3 length is 15 residues. V gave up 4 bases and J gave up 2 bases, with 15 bases separating them. As DNA, the CDR3 is TGCGCCAGCAGCCGAGACGGTTCGGGTCCCTACGAGCAGTACTTC. This encodes CASSRDGSGPYEQYF.

The rearrangement links TRBV18 to TRBJ2-4; D may be TRBD2 (6 bases). The J call is uncertain, as TRBJ2-7 better fits the DNA end. This CDR3 is built from 13 residues. Germline V CDR1 and CDR2: KGHSH, LQKENI. CDR3 bases: TGTGCCAGCTCACCAATGGGGGGTTACGAGCAGTACTTC. Protein: CASSPMGGYEQYF.

Here the CDR3 reads CASSLVEAASYEQYF. The CDR3 DNA sequence: TGTGCCAGCAGTTTAGTTGAGGCCGCCTCCTACGAGCAGTACTTC. J is TRBJ2-7 and V is TRBV12-3 or TRBV12-4, with D hard to call. This CDR3 comprises 15 residues. Deletions cut 1 base from V and 0 bases from J, with 10 bases between.

V usage is TRBV7-2 and J usage is TRBJ2-7, with 8 positions matching TRBD2. The germline V gene encodes CDR1 SGHTA and CDR2 FQGNSA. The junction had 7 bases not matched to a gene; V was cut back by 4 bases and J by 5 bases. The CDR3 sequence is 14 residues long. The CDR3 reads CASSYSGVLNEQYF. Here the CDR3 DNA reads TGTGCCAGCAGCTATAGCGGGGTGCTTAACGAGCAGTACTTC.

The rearrangement uses TRBV18 and TRBJ2-7; D may correspond to TRBD1 or TRBD2 (5 bases each). Deletions cut 2 bases from V and 4 bases from J, with 18 bases between. This CDR3 has 16 amino acids. Germline loops: CDR1 KGHSH, CDR2 LQKENI. The CDR3 nucleotides read TGTGCCAGCTCACCAAGGGGCACGGGGTTTCGGTACGAGCAGTACTTC. Residues: CASSPRGTGFRYEQYF.

This chain uses TRBV10-3 with TRBJ1-2, with 8 bases identical to TRBD1. The CDR3 length is 13 residues. The germline V gene has CDR1 ENHRY and CDR2 SYGVKD. Germline trimming cut 2 bases from V and 8 bases from J; bases unmatched to any gene: 4. The CDR3: CAISEGDRPGYTF. The CDR3 DNA reads as TGTGCCATCAGTGAGGGGGACAGGCCGGGCTACACCTTC.

This clonotype showed up just a few times. The CDR3 bases are TGCGCCAGCAGCCACAACAGGGGGAATCAGCCCCAGCATTTT. Residues: CASSHNRGNQPQHF. The chain couples TRBV4-1 to TRBJ1-5; 8 nucleotides match TRBD1. Germline V lookup: CDR1 MGHRA, CDR2 YSYEKL. This CDR3 is 14 amino acids long. Unmatched junction bases numbered 2, after V lost 3 bases and J lost 4 bases.

This clonotype showed up just a few times. This chain links TRBV28 with TRBJ1-2, with D uncertain. This CDR3 spans 13 amino acids. Germline loops: CDR1 MDHEN, CDR2 SYDVKM. Trimming removed 3 bases at V and 6 bases at J, with 11 bases between. In nucleotides, the CDR3 is TGTGCCAGCAGTTTCGGGGAAATCGATGGCTACACCTTC. It encodes CASSFGEIDGYTF.

This rearrangement joins TRBV28 to TRBJ1-2; D not certain. Trimming shortened V by 3 bases and J by 2 bases, and 10 bases separated the two germline ends. This CDR3 is 14 amino acids long. Germline-derived CDR1 and CDR2 are MDHEN and SYDVKM. CDR3 in DNA: TGTGCCAGCAGTTTGGCGGAAAACAACTATGGCTACACCTTC. This translates into CASSLAENNYGYTF.

This chain links TRBV29-1 with TRBJ1-4, with TRBD1 identical over 10 bases. The CDR3 extends over 13 amino acids. V dropped 4 bases and J dropped 5; count of bases not matched to a gene: 1. The germline V gene encodes CDR1 SQVTM and CDR2 ANQGSEA. CDR3 sequence reads: CSVAGQGNEKLFF. The CDR3 DNA is TGCAGCGTTGCGGGACAGGGGAATGAAAAACTGTTTTTT.

The V call is TRBV6-1, the J call TRBJ2-1; 10 bases are shared with TRBD1. The CDR3 runs 14 residues. J was trimmed by 3 bases and V by 7 bases; bases with no gene match: 3. Germline V CDR1 and CDR2: MNHNS, SASEGT. CDR3 nucleotides: TGTGCCAGCATTAGGGACAGGGGCTACAATGAGCAGTTCTTC. Its translation: CASIRDRGYNEQFF.

This clonotype has a handful of counts. The chain carries TRBV4-3 and TRBJ2-5; TRBD2 matches 13 bases. V shed 1 base, J shed 5 bases, and the junction held 7 bases outside the gene matches. The CDR3 consists of 17 residues. CDR1 LGHNA and CDR2 YSLEER come from the germline V gene. CDR3 sequence: CASSQALLAGGLETQYF. DNA for the CDR3: TGCGCCAGCAGCCAAGCTCTACTAGCGGGGGGGCTGGAGACCCAGTACTTC.

This clonotype has a handful of counts. In DNA, the CDR3 is TGTGCCAGCAGCGTACTTACAGGATCCTACAATGAGCAGTTCTTC. Amino acid sequence: CASSVLTGSYNEQFF. V is TRBV9 and J is TRBJ2-1, with D possibly TRBD1 on 5 matching bases. The V gene's germline CDR1 is SGDLS and CDR2 YYNGEE. The ends were cut back, 1 base at V and 1 base at J, with 9 bases in the middle. The CDR3 has 15 amino acids.